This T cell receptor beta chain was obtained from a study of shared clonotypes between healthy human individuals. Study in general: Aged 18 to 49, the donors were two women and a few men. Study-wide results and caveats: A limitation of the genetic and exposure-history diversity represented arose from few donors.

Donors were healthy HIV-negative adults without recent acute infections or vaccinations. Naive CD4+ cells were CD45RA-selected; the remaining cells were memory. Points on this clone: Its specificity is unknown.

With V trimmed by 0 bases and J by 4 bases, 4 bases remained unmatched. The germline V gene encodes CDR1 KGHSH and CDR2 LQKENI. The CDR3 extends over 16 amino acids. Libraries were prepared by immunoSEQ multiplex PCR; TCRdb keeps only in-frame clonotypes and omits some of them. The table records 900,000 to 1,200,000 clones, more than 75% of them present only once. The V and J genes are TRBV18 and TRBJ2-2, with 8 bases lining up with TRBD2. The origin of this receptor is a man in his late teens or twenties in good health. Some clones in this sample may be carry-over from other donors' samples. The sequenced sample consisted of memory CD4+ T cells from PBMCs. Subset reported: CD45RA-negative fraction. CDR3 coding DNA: TGTGCCAGCTCACCACCGCGGGGGGCGGCCACCGGGGAGCTGTTTTTT. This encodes CASSPPRGAATGELFF. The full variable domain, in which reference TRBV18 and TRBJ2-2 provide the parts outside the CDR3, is NAGVMQNPRHLVRRRGQEARLRCSPMKGHSHVYWYRQLPEEGLKFMVYLQKENIIDESGMPKERFSAEFPKEGPSILRIQQVVRGDSAAYFCASSPPRGAATGELFFGEGSRLTVL.